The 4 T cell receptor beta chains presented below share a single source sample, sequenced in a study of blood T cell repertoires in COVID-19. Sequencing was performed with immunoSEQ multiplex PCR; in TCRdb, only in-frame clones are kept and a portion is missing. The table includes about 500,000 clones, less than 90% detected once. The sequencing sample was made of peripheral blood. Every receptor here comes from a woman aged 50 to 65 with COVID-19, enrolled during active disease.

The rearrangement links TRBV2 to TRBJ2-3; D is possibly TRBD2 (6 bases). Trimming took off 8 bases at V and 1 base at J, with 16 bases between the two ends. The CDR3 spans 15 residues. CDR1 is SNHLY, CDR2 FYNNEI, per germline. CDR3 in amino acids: CASGEAGVRTDTQYF. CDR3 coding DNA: TGTGCCAGCGGGGAAGCGGGCGTACGCACAGATACGCAGTATTTT.

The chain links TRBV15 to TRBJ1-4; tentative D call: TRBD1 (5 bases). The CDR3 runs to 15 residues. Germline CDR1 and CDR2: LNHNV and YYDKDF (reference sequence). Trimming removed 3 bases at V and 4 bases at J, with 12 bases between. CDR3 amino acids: CATSRYRDFNEKLFF. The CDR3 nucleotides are TGTGCCACCAGCAGGTACCGGGACTTTAATGAAAAACTGTTTTTT.

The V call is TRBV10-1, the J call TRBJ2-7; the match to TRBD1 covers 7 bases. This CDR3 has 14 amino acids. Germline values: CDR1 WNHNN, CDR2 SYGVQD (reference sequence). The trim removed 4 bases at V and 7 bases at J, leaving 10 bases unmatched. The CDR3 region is CASSVKTGIIEQYF. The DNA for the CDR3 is TGCGCCAGCAGTGTTAAGACAGGGATAATTGAGCAGTACTTC.

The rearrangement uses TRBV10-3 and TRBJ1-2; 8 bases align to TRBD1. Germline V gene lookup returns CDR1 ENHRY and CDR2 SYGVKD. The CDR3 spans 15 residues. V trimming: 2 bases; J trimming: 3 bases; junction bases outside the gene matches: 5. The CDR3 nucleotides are TGTGCCATCAGTGAGCGGGACAGGAGTCACTATGGCTACACCTTC. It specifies CAISERDRSHYGYTF.